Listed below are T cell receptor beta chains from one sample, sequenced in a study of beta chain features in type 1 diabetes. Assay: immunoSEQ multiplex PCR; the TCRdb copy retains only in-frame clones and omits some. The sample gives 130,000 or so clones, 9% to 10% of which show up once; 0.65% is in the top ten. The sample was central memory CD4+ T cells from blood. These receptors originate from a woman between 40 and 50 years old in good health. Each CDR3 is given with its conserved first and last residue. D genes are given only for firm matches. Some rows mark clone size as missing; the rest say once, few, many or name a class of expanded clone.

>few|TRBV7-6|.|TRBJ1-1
TGTGCCAGCAGCTTAGCTGGGGGGATCCCAGCTGAAGCTTTCTTT
CASSLAGGIPAEAFF
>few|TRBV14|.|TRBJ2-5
TGTGCCAGCAGCCACCTTAAAGAGACCCAGTACTTC
CASSHLKETQYF
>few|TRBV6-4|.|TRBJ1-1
TGTGCCAGCAGCCTTTTGGAGACCACTGAAGCTTTCTTT
CASSLLETTEAFF
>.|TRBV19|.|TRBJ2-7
TGTGCCAGTAGTATCAAAGCACAGCTTGCCCCCAGCGAGCAGTACTTC
CASSIKAQLAPSEQYF
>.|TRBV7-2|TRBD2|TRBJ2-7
TGTGCCAGCAGCGACACTAGCGGGGGGTTAGTTGGGTCCTACGAGCAGTACTTC
CASSDTSGGLVGSYEQYF
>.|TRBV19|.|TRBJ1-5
TGTGCCAGTAGTTTAAACAGGGATGTTTCAAGGGAGCCCCAGCATTTT
CASSLNRDVSREPQHF
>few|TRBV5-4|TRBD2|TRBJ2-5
TGTGCCAGCAGCTGGACTAGCGGGGGGACGGAGACCCAGTACTTC
CASSWTSGGTETQYF
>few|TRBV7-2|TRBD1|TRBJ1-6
TGTGCCAGCGAGAAAGACAGGGCCAGCTCCTATAATTCACCCCTCCACTTT
CASEKDRASSYNSPLHF
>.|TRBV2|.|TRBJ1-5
TGTGCCAGCAGTGAGGGCAGCGGGTATCAGCCCCAGCATTTT
CASSEGSGYQPQHF
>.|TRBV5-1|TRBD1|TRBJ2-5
TGCGCCAGCAGCCGCGGACAGGGTTCAGAGACCCAGTACTTC
CASSRGQGSETQYF
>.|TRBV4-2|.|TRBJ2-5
TGTGCCAGCAGCCTTACTAGGCAAGAGACCCAGTACTTC
CASSLTRQETQYF
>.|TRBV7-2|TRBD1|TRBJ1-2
TGTGCCAGCAGCTCCTGGACAGGGAACTACGGCTACACCTTC
CASSSWTGNYGYTF
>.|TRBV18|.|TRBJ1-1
TGTGCCAGCTCACCAACTGAACAGTCGACTGAAGCTTTCTTT
CASSPTEQSTEAFF
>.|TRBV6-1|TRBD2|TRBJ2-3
TGTGCCAGCAGTGAAGTAGCGGGGGGGCCCGATACGCAGTATTTT
CASSEVAGGPDTQYF
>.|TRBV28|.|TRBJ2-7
TGTGCCAGCAGTTTAGCCAGCGTTTACGAGCAGTACTTC
CASSLASVYEQYF